This T cell receptor (beta chain) was recorded in a study of T-cell reconstitution after alpha-beta-depleted transplantation in children. This clonotype was recorded a few times. Preparation of the TCRbeta library was carried out with unique molecular identifiers. From the PCR reads, TCRdb called clonotypes with MiXCR, one entry per CDR3 protein. The data hold around 480,000 distinct CDR3 sequences, with about 31% observed a single time. V was trimmed by 2 bases and J by 5 bases, leaving 16 bases between them. CDR3 length: 16 residues. In germline, CDR1 is MNHEY, CDR2 SVGEGT. This sequence was found in a human donor who donated a stem cell graft to a child with aplastic anemia. Sequencing used PBMCs from the stem cell graft donor, obtained from the stem cell graft. The V call is TRBV6-2 or TRBV6-3, the J call TRBJ2-1, with D hard to call. The CDR3 sequence is CASSYEQWRTDNEQFF. CDR3 in DNA: TGTGCCAGCAGTTACGAGCAGTGGCGCACGGACAATGAGCAGTTCTTC.